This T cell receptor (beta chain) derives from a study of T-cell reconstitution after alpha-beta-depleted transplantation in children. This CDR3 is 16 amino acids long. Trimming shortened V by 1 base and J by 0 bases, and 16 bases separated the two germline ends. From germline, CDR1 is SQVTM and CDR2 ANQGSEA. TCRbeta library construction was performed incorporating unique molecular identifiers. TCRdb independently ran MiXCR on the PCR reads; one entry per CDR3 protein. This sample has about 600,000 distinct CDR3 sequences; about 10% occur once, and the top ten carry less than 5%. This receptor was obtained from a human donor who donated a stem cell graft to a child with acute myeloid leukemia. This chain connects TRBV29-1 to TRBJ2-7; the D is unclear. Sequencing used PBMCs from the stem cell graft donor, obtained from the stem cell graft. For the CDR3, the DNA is TGCAGCGTTGAAGTGGGAAAGTTAGAAATCTCCTACGAGCAGTACGTC. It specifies CSVEVGKLEISYEQYV.